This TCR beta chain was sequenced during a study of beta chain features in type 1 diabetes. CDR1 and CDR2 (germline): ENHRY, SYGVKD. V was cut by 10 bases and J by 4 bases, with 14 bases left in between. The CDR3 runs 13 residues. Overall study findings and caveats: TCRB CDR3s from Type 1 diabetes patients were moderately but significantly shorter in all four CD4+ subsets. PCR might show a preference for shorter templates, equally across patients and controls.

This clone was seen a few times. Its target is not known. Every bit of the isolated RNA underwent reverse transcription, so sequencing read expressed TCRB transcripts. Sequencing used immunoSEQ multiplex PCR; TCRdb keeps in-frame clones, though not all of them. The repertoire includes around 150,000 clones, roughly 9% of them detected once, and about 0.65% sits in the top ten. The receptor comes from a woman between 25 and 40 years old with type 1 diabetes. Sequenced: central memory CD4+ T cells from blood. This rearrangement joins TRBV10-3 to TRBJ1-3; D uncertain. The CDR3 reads CATAGLSGNTIYF. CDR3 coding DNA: TGTGCCACCGCAGGTTTATCCGGAAACACCATATATTTT.